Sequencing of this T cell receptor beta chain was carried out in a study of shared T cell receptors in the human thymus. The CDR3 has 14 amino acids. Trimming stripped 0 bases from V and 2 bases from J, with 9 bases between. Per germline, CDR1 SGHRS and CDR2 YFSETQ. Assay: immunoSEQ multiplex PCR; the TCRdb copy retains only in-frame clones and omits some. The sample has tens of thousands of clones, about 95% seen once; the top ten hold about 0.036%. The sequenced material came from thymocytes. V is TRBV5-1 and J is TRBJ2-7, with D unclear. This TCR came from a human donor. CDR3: CASSLVSDTYEQYF. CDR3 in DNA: TGCGCCAGCAGCTTGGTATCGGATACCTACGAGCAGTACTTC.